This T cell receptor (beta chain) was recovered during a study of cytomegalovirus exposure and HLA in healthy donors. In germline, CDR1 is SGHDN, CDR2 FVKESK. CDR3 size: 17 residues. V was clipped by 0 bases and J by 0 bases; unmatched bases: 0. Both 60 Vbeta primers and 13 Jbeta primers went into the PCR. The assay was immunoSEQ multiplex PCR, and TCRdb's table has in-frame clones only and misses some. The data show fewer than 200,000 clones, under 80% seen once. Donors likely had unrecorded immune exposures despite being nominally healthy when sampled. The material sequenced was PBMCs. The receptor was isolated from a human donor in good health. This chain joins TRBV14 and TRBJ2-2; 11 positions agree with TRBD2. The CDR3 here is CASSQELAGANTGELFF. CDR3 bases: TGTGCCAGCAGCCAAGAACTAGCGGGGGCGAACACCGGGGAGCTGTTTTTT.